Sequencing of this TCR beta chain was carried out in a study of T-cell memory formation after mild COVID-19. Each CDR3 protein gets one entry after TCRdb re-called the 5' RACE reads with MiXCR. Here the sample spans a few hundred thousand distinct CDR3 sequences, 15% to 20% being singletons. Germline CDR1 reads MGHDK; CDR2 reads SYGVNS. The CDR3 has 18 amino acids. V gave up 3 bases and J gave up 0 bases; unmatched junction bases: 11. Findings and caveats of the study: Later expanders leaned toward CD4+, whereas clones contracting from day 15 to 85 were balanced CD4/CD8.

This clonotype showed up just a few times. Antigen unknown. The clonotype originates from a man in his late teens or twenties who had mild COVID-19 (a few samples of this study predate the infection). Cell type and time point are not known. This sequence joins TRBV25-1 and TRBJ2-3, with TRBD1 matching 8 bases. The source material was PBMCs or a T cell subset sorted from them (not recorded which). Written as DNA, the CDR3 is TGTGCCAGCAGTGACCAAAAGATAAGGACAGGGAGCACAGATACGCAGTATTTT. This encodes CASSDQKIRTGSTDTQYF.